A selection of T cell receptor beta chains follows, all from one sample in a study of T cell responses to AZD1222 COVID-19 vaccine. Using immunoSEQ multiplex PCR, the repertoire was profiled, and TCRdb retains in-frame clones only, with some absent. The sample has about 96,000 clones; roughly 90% are singletons. The specimen comprised peripheral blood, sampled on day 0 of AZD1222 vaccination. These receptor sequences come from an adult in good health. Both conserved end residues are trimmed from each CDR3.

v_gene,j_gene,CDR3aa
TRBV12-5,TRBJ2-1,ASGLMMDLAGGNEQF
TRBV6-5,TRBJ1-6,ASNRQGGNSPLH
TRBV11-2,TRBJ2-7,ASRLGTGVGEQY
TRBV7-9,TRBJ2-7,ASSLIPTPGEQY
TRBV7-8,TRBJ1-3,ASSLVLGAGNTIY
TRBV6-5,TRBJ1-6,ASSPVILNSPLH
TRBV7-9,TRBJ2-7,ASSRDLYEQY
TRBV6-2/TRBV6-3,TRBJ1-4,ASSQKTSATNEKLF
TRBV5-1,TRBJ2-7,ASSPGGSGISYEQY
TRBV27,TRBJ2-5,ASSTPGLAGGETQY
TRBV5-5,TRBJ2-7,ASSLVGDRSYEQY
TRBV4-2,TRBJ1-1,ASSQGVDTEAF
TRBV7-9,TRBJ1-4,ASSVGQGNEKLF
TRBV28,TRBJ2-5,ASSPDRFQETQY
TRBV19,TRBJ2-7,ASSTSGYEQY
TRBV6-1,TRBJ1-4,ASSELTGATNEKLF
TRBV6-5,TRBJ2-1,ASSLIAGWEQF
TRBV11-2,TRBJ2-2,ASSSVPTGELF
TRBV5-1,TRBJ1-6,ASSSGQGVPTNNSPLH
TRBV15,TRBJ2-5,ATSRRREARAQY
TRBV5-1,TRBJ1-5,ASSWVQGSRQPQH
TRBV7-7,TRBJ2-2,ASSRDPTGHTGELF
TRBV7-9,TRBJ2-3,ASSTSGGPEDTQY
TRBV18,TRBJ2-2,ASSPRPSPGAGELF
TRBV3-1/TRBV3-2,TRBJ2-1,ASIGLVGIGDNEQF
TRBV23-1,TRBJ2-7,ASSHTRDLYEQY
TRBV28,TRBJ2-7,ASTHHSGVGEQY
TRBV4-2,TRBJ1-4,ASSQGTGAGVSDEKLF
TRBV18,TRBJ2-2,ASSPPTGGNTGELF
TRBV12-3/TRBV12-4,TRBJ1-1,ASSNTGITEAF
TRBV18,TRBJ1-4,ASSPGMGVTNEKLF
TRBV18,TRBJ2-2,ASSPGRENTGELF
TRBV12-3/TRBV12-4,TRBJ1-2,ASSGDYGYT
TRBV9,TRBJ2-6,ASSLVGSGANVLT
TRBV7-3,TRBJ2-1,ASRFENEQF
TRBV19,TRBJ2-7,ASSIGGQGSYEQY
TRBV30,TRBJ2-1,AWSELAGAYEQF
TRBV25-1,TRBJ2-2,ASSEDQLTEFNTGELF
TRBV4-2,TRBJ2-2,ASSQDGSGLAGLGELF
TRBV6-4,TRBJ2-2,ATRVGAGELF
TRBV12-3/TRBV12-4,TRBJ2-7,ASRNRYEQY
TRBV7-2,TRBJ2-7,ASSLVGQGQYEQY
TRBV19,TRBJ1-1,ASSPTGRGMNTEAF
TRBV19,TRBJ2-7,ASSRVLGPKSYEQY
TRBV6-2/TRBV6-3,TRBJ2-7,ASSPQTGTYEQY
TRBV19,TRBJ1-4,ASMGQGRREKLF
TRBV19,TRBJ2-1,ASSIRGHNEQF